The 25 T cell receptor beta chains listed next were all sequenced from one sample in a study of T-cell memory formation after mild COVID-19 (dated by TCRdb to the early 2020s). The library was obtained by 5' RACE. TCRdb names Illumina NovaSeq 6000 as the instrument used. The public reads were reprocessed in TCRdb via fastp at Q25 and MiXCR, keeping in-frame beta chains. Merged by CDR3 protein, the rows form single entries marked with the most common genes and DNA. The sample yields 470,000 or so distinct CDR3 sequences; 15% to 20% were counted once. The ten largest clones add up to 20% to 25% of the sample. Sample: PBMCs or a T cell subset sorted from them (not recorded which). Receptors originate from a young man who had mild COVID-19 (a few samples of this study predate the infection). The sample titles of this study are shuffled in the database, so cell type and time point are left out; the donor was told from shared clones.

This clonotype was counted only a few times. This chain connects TRBV4-1 to TRBJ2-4; TRBD2 is a possible D gene (5 bases). V was cut by 0 bases and J by 5 bases, with 11 bases left in between. This CDR3 comprises 15 residues. Germline V lookup: CDR1 MGHRA, CDR2 YSYEKL. The CDR3 DNA sequence: TGCGCCAGCAGCCAAGAAAGAGGGTACCAAAACATTCAGTACTTC. It specifies CASSQERGYQNIQYF.

This CDR3 is CASSVDRYTEAFF. The CDR3 DNA reads as TGTGCCAGCAGCGTAGACAGGTACACTGAAGCTTTCTTT. J is TRBJ1-1 and V is TRBV9; D is perhaps TRBD1 (5 bases). The V end was cut by 0 bases, the J end by 3 bases, with 6 bases between. Germline CDR1 is SGDLS and CDR2 is YYNGEE. The CDR3 contains 13 residues.

This clonotype was recorded a few times. The rearrangement links TRBV7-9 to TRBJ2-5, with 15 bases that match TRBD2. Per the germline V gene, CDR1 is SEHNR and CDR2 is FQNEAQ (reference sequence). The CDR3 is made up of 17 amino acids. Germline trimming cut 3 bases from V and 5 bases from J; bases unmatched to any gene: 7. CDR3 nucleotide sequence: TGTGCCAGCAGCTTCGGGACTAGCGGGGGGTTTGAGGAGACCCAGTACTTC. It encodes CASSFGTSGGFEETQYF.

This clonotype showed up just a few times. This chain uses TRBV5-4 with TRBJ2-3; 8 nucleotides line up with TRBD2. The length of the CDR3 is 15 residues. Germline CDR1 is SGHNT and CDR2 is YYREEE (reference sequence). Losses at the gene ends were 2 bases for V and 7 bases for J; bases not matched to a gene: 9. CDR3 sequence (DNA): TGTGCCAGCAGCTTTGTCGCCCAGCGGGGGAATACGCAGTATTTT. Residues: CASSFVAQRGNTQYF. The variable domain in full, completed from reference TRBV5-4 and TRBJ2-3, reads ETGVTQSPTHLIKTRGQQVTLRCSSQSGHNTVSWYQQALGQGPQFIFQYYREEENGRGNFPPRFSGLQFPNYSSELNVNALELDDSALYLCASSFVAQRGNTQYFGPGTRLTVL.

The chain employs TRBV20-1 and TRBJ2-6; no clear D. CDR1 and CDR2 from the germline V gene are DFQATT and SNEGSKA (reference sequence). The V end was cut by 3 bases, the J end by 0 bases, with 6 bases between. The CDR3 runs to 14 residues. The CDR3 DNA sequence: TGCAGTGCTAGCGACCTCTCTGGGGCCAACGTCCTGACTTTC. It codes for CSASDLSGANVLTF.

This clonotype showed up just a few times. The CDR3 protein is CASSHRQGNTEAFF. CDR3 in DNA: TGTGCCAGCAGCCATAGACAGGGGAACACTGAAGCTTTCTTT. This chain joins TRBV7-2 and TRBJ1-1, with 7 bases aligning to TRBD1. The CDR3 contains 14 residues. Unmatched junction bases numbered 4, after V lost 5 bases and J lost 1 base. From germline, CDR1 is SGHTA and CDR2 FQGNSA. The whole variable domain, filled in from reference TRBV7-2 and TRBJ1-1, reads GAGVSQSPSNKVTEKGKDVELRCDPISGHTALYWYRQSLGQGLEFLIYFQGNSAPDKSGLPSDRFSAERTGGSVSTLTIQRTQQEDSAVYLCASSHRQGNTEAFFGQGTRLTVV.

The chain links TRBV9 to TRBJ2-3; possible D gene TRBD1, 6 bases. The CDR3 runs to 15 residues. V lost 4 bases and J 7 bases, leaving 19 bases between the germline ends. Germline CDR1 SGDLS, CDR2 YYNGEE. In nucleotides, the CDR3 is TGTGCCAGCAGCCCGGTCAGGGGTCCAGTTTATACGCAGTATTTT. As protein: CASSPVRGPVYTQYF.

This chain links TRBV5-1 with TRBJ2-7; 7 positions agree with TRBD1. Germline V gives CDR1 SGHRS, CDR2 YFSETQ. V was pared by 3 bases and J by 5 bases, with 11 bases of the junction left unmatched. The CDR3 is made up of 15 amino acids. The CDR3 loop reads CASSWGTASTDEQYF. The DNA for the CDR3 is TGCGCCAGCAGCTGGGGGACAGCCAGCACGGACGAGCAGTACTTC.

This clonotype has only a few counts. The CDR3: CATSRSYHYEQYV. The DNA of the CDR3 is TGTGCCACCAGCAGGTCGTACCACTACGAGCAGTACGTC. The chain couples TRBV15 to TRBJ2-7; D is undetermined. The CDR3 covers 13 residues. The germline V and J ends were trimmed by 3 bases and 3 bases, with 9 bases remaining between them. Looked up from germline, CDR1 is LNHNV and CDR2 is YYDKDF (reference sequence).

At least ten counts were recorded for this clonotype. The V and J genes are TRBV7-2 and TRBJ2-2; TRBD2 matches at 8 bases. The CDR3 has 17 residues. Looked up from germline, CDR1 is SGHTA and CDR2 is FQGNSA. V shed 5 bases, J shed 1 base, and the junction held 9 bases outside the gene matches. The CDR3 spells CASSPSESGGNTGELFF. The CDR3 region has the DNA TGTGCCAGCAGCCCCTCTGAGAGCGGGGGGAACACCGGGGAGCTGTTTTTT. The full variable domain, in which reference TRBV7-2 and TRBJ2-2 provide the parts outside the CDR3, is GAGVSQSPSNKVTEKGKDVELRCDPISGHTALYWYRQSLGQGLEFLIYFQGNSAPDKSGLPSDRFSAERTGGSVSTLTIQRTQQEDSAVYLCASSPSESGGNTGELFFGEGSRLTVL.

The V gene is TRBV2, the J gene TRBJ2-7; D ambiguous. V was clipped by 1 base and J by 1 base, with 5 bases between them. The CDR3 runs 13 residues. Germline CDR1 is SNHLY and CDR2 is FYNNEI. The chain's CDR3 is CASSEERSYEQYF. CDR3 in DNA: TGTGCCAGCAGTGAAGAACGGTCCTACGAGCAGTACTTC.

The genes are TRBV12-3 or TRBV12-4 and TRBJ2-1, with D possibly being TRBD2 (7 bases). The CDR3 has 16 amino acids. V shed 3 bases and J shed 0 bases, with 12 bases lying between them. This chain's CDR3 is CASSFGGGYSYNEQFF. CDR3 DNA sequence: TGTGCCAGCAGTTTTGGCGGGGGCTACTCCTACAATGAGCAGTTCTTC.

The genes are TRBV6-2 or TRBV6-3 and TRBJ1-6; no reliable D call. This CDR3 contains 15 residues. The V end was cut by 4 bases, the J end by 4 bases, with 11 bases between. Germline V gene lookup returns CDR1 MNHEY and CDR2 SVGEGT. This CDR3 reads CASSSSGSYNSPLHF. In DNA, the CDR3 is TGTGCCAGCAGTTCATCCGGGTCATATAATTCACCCCTCCACTTT.

This clonotype appeared many times. This sequence joins TRBV10-3 and TRBJ2-7; D uncertain. V was clipped by 7 bases and J by 3 bases, with 13 bases between them. The CDR3 is made up of 13 amino acids. Germline CDR1 is ENHRY and CDR2 is SYGVKD. In DNA form, the CDR3 reads TGTGCCATCAAAGGCAGTACAAGCTACGAGCAGTACTTC. It yields the protein CAIKGSTSYEQYF.

This clonotype showed up just a few times. The rearrangement uses TRBV5-8 and TRBJ2-3, with a possible D match to TRBD2 (5 bases). The germline V gene encodes CDR1 SGHTS and CDR2 YDEGEE. The CDR3 has 16 residues. Trimming removed 1 base at V and 7 bases at J, with 19 bases between. In DNA, the CDR3 is TGTGCCAGCAGCTTGATGTCTGACCAGGTCGGGAATACGCAGTATTTT. It codes for CASSLMSDQVGNTQYF.

The chain is built from TRBV2 and TRBJ2-5, with 7 bases lining up with TRBD1. CDR3 size: 12 residues. Germline-derived CDR1 and CDR2 are SNHLY and FYNNEI. V lost 6 bases and J lost 7; bases outside the gene matches: 5. The CDR3 spells CASSDRAVTQYF. In DNA form, the CDR3 reads TGTGCCAGCAGCGACAGGGCGGTGACCCAGTACTTC.

The V gene is TRBV20-1, the J gene TRBJ1-3; no clear D gene. This CDR3 comprises 14 residues. CDR1 is DFQATT and CDR2 is SNEGSKA in the germline V gene (reference sequence). Deletions cut 3 bases from V and 3 bases from J, with 12 bases between. CDR3 sequence: CSARSQEGGNTIYF. In DNA form, the CDR3 reads TGCAGTGCTAGGTCGCAGGAAGGTGGAAACACCATATATTTT.

Ten or more counts support this clonotype. The chain links TRBV10-3 to TRBJ2-3; tentative D call: TRBD2 (5 bases). Germline CDR1 is ENHRY and CDR2 is SYGVKD. This CDR3 contains 14 residues. The germline V and J ends were trimmed by 7 bases and 0 bases, with 11 bases remaining between them. The CDR3 spells CAITSGSSTDTQYF. For the CDR3, the DNA is TGTGCCATCACCAGCGGATCTAGCACAGATACGCAGTATTTT.

The chain links TRBV3-1 to TRBJ1-2; D not resolved. CDR3 length: 13 amino acids. Germline assignment: CDR1 LGHDT and CDR2 YNNKEL (reference sequence). Between the trimmed V and J ends, which lost 1 base and 3 bases, there was a span of 6 bases. The CDR3 here is CASSQGRDYGYTF. CDR3 bases: TGTGCCAGCAGCCAAGGGCGGGACTATGGCTACACCTTC.

The chain has TRBV19 and TRBJ2-3; 9 nucleotides line up with TRBD1. This CDR3 has 13 amino acids. Germline CDR1 is LNHDA and CDR2 is SQIVND (reference sequence). V lost 8 bases, J lost 3 bases, and 3 bases stayed unmatched. The CDR3 protein is CASWTGETDTQYF. The DNA for the CDR3 is TGTGCCAGTTGGACAGGGGAGACAGATACGCAGTATTTT.

This clonotype was seen a handful of times. In nucleotides, the CDR3 is TGCGCCAGCAGCAAGCCGGGGCAGGGGGCGCAGGTAGCTTTCTTT. This encodes CASSKPGQGAQVAFF. The chain uses TRBV4-1 and TRBJ1-1, with TRBD1 identical over 8 bases. V lost 5 bases to trimming and J lost 10 bases; unmatched junction nucleotides: 15. Germline CDR1 reads MGHRA; CDR2 reads YSYEKL. The CDR3 extends over 15 amino acids.

This clonotype was detected a few times. The chain employs TRBV7-9 and TRBJ2-7; no clear D. Germline V lookup: CDR1 SEHNR, CDR2 FQNEAQ (reference sequence). Between the trimmed V and J ends, which lost 5 bases and 0 bases, there was a span of 11 bases. This CDR3 is 14 amino acids long. CDR3: CASSPSAYSYEQYV. In DNA, the CDR3 is TGTGCCAGCAGCCCATCGGCGTACTCCTACGAGCAGTACGTC.

V is TRBV20-1 and J is TRBJ2-3; D gene uncertain. Trimming removed 3 bases at V and 4 bases at J, with 8 bases between. The V gene's germline CDR1 is DFQATT and CDR2 SNEGSKA (reference sequence). The CDR3 totals 12 residues. The CDR3 spells CSARSRADTQYF. The CDR3 DNA reads as TGCAGTGCTAGGAGTAGGGCAGATACGCAGTATTTT.

The chain couples TRBV7-9 to TRBJ1-2; weak D call: TRBD1 (5 bases). CDR1 and CDR2 from the germline V gene are SEHNR and FQNEAQ (reference sequence). The ends were cut back, 5 bases at V and 4 bases at J, with 11 bases in the middle. The CDR3 length is 13 residues. This CDR3 reads CASSTQGGYGYTF. As DNA, the CDR3 is TGTGCCAGCAGCACCCAGGGAGGCTATGGCTACACCTTC.

This clonotype was counted ten times or more. The rearrangement joins TRBV5-1 to TRBJ1-2, with TRBD1 as a possible D gene (5 bases). V was clipped by 3 bases and J by 7 bases, with 13 bases between them. This CDR3 contains 13 residues. Germline lookup yields CDR1 SGHRS and CDR2 YFSETQ. CDR3 loop: CASSSGTLGGYTF. The CDR3, as DNA: TGCGCCAGCAGCTCCGGGACCCTAGGTGGCTACACCTTC.